A selection of T cell receptor beta chains follows, all from one sample in a study of cytomegalovirus exposure and HLA in healthy donors. Profiled with immunoSEQ multiplex PCR; TCRdb holds only in-frame clones, not every one. Seen here are 150,000 to 200,000 clones, approximately 80% observed once, and the top ten hold roughly 2%. Source material: PBMCs. The receptors were gathered from a woman aged 25 to 39 in good health and CMV-seronegative. The CDR3 runs from the conserved cysteine through the conserved F or W. Each record gives: V gene, clone size, J gene, D gene, CDR3 protein, CDR3 DNA. A D gene is named only where the DNA matches it firmly. Clone sizes are given selectively: once, few, many, or a class where the clone is expanded.

TRBV6-5	-	TRBJ2-7	-	CASRTLILSYEQYF	TGTGCCAGCAGAACTCTGATTCTCTCCTACGAGCAGTACTTC
TRBV2	-	TRBJ1-4	-	CASSAWRGVNEKLFF	TGTGCCAGCAGCGCTTGGAGGGGAGTTAATGAAAAACTGTTTTTT
TRBV9	-	TRBJ1-1	-	CASSVLTGMNTEAFF	TGTGCCAGCAGCGTACTAACAGGGATGAACACTGAAGCTTTCTTT
TRBV6-5	-	TRBJ2-1	TRBD1	CASSYGTGAQGEQFF	TGTGCCAGCAGTTACGGGACAGGGGCGCAGGGTGAGCAGTTCTTC
TRBV5-4	-	TRBJ1-6	-	CASSTQGLYGPLHF	TGTGCCAGCAGCACGCAGGGGTTGTATGGGCCCCTCCACTTT
TRBV29-1	-	TRBJ2-3	TRBD2	CVAGKSGGSTDTQYF	TGCGTTGCGGGAAAGTCGGGAGGGTCCACAGATACGCAGTATTTT
TRBV29-1	-	TRBJ2-5	TRBD2	CSAASGRATQETQYF	TGCAGCGCCGCTAGCGGGAGGGCCACCCAAGAGACCCAGTACTTC
TRBV27	once	TRBJ1-1	-	CASSPSRTTNTEAFF	TGTGCCAGCAGTCCCTCTCGAACAACGAACACTGAAGCTTTCTTT
TRBV28	-	TRBJ2-6	-	CASSFRAQPGANGLTF	TGTGCCAGCAGTTTCCGCGCCCAGCCTGGGGCCAACGGCCTGACTTTC
TRBV6-6	-	TRBJ1-6	-	CASSGPGGSYNSPLHF	TGTGCCAGCAGTGGACCGGGGGGCTCCTATAATTCACCCCTCCACTTT
TRBV2	-	TRBJ2-5	TRBD2	CATSSGGPQETQYF	TGTGCCACCTCTAGCGGGGGGCCCCAAGAGACCCAGTACTTC
TRBV28	-	TRBJ2-7	-	CASSLQGIGKDEQYF	TGTGCCAGCAGTTTACAAGGGATCGGGAAGGACGAGCAGTACTTC
TRBV6-1	-	TRBJ2-1	TRBD1	CASSERDRGNEQFF	TGTGCCAGCAGTGAACGTGACAGGGGGAATGAGCAGTTCTTC
TRBV29-1	-	TRBJ1-1	TRBD1	CSAREQGADTEAFF	TGCAGCGCTCGGGAACAGGGGGCGGACACTGAAGCTTTCTTT
TRBV7-8	-	TRBJ2-7	-	CASSLGVRGYEQYF	TGTGCCAGCAGCTTAGGGGTCCGCGGCTACGAGCAGTACTTC
TRBV4-3	-	TRBJ1-3	-	CASSQDLGGHGNTIYF	TGCGCCAGCAGCCAAGATCTGGGAGGTCACGGAAACACCATATATTTT
TRBV6-1	-	TRBJ2-1	-	CASRVPNAEQFF	TGTGCCAGCAGAGTTCCTAACGCTGAGCAGTTCTTC
TRBV5-4	few	TRBJ1-2	-	CASSFGRGPNYGYTF	TGTGCCAGCAGCTTTGGCAGGGGCCCTAACTATGGCTACACCTTC
TRBV7-2	few	TRBJ2-1	TRBD2	CASSLPGLADSYNEQFF	TGTGCCAGCAGCCTACCGGGACTAGCGGATTCCTACAATGAGCAGTTCTTC
TRBV28	-	TRBJ1-5	-	CASSSYSGHLAPQHF	TGTGCCAGCAGTTCGTACTCGGGACACCTGGCGCCCCAGCATTTT
TRBV4-3	-	TRBJ2-3	-	CASSQEPAGADSTDTQYF	TGCGCCAGCAGCCAAGAGCCGGCGGGGGCCGACTCCACAGATACGCAGTATTTT
TRBV19	few	TRBJ2-7	-	CASSMPSVREQYF	TGTGCCAGTAGTATGCCCTCGGTTCGTGAGCAGTACTTC
TRBV6-4	-	TRBJ2-1	-	CASSDSAGVGEQFF	TGTGCCAGCAGTGACTCAGCAGGGGTCGGTGAGCAGTTCTTC
TRBV7-9	-	TRBJ2-2	TRBD1	CASSLLGQGNTGELFF	TGTGCCAGCAGCTTACTAGGACAGGGGAACACCGGGGAGCTGTTTTTT
TRBV18	-	TRBJ1-5	TRBD1	CASSQGASSNQPQHF	TGTGCCAGCTCGCAGGGGGCTTCTAGCAATCAGCCCCAGCATTTT
TRBV7-2	-	TRBJ1-1	-	CASSLDRTPLGEAFF	TGTGCCAGCAGCTTAGACAGGACACCACTTGGTGAAGCTTTCTTT
TRBV4-1	-	TRBJ2-7	-	CASSQDTLGGAHYEQYF	TGCGCCAGCAGCCAAGACACCCTGGGGGGGGCCCACTACGAGCAGTACTTC
TRBV7-2	-	TRBJ1-2	TRBD1	CASSSGQNYGYTF	TGTGCCAGCAGCTCGGGACAGAACTATGGCTACACCTTC